Below are 27 T cell receptor beta chains sequenced from a single sample in a study of cytomegalovirus exposure and HLA in healthy donors. A multiplex PCR was run with 60 Vbeta primers and 13 Jbeta primers. Clones were sequenced by immunoSEQ multiplex PCR, and TCRdb holds only the in-frame ones, with some missing. The sample consists of 200,000 or so clones, approximately 83% of them appearing once. Source material: PBMCs. These receptors were collected from a boy aged 2 to 9 in good health and CMV-seronegative.

The CDR3 region has the DNA TGTGCCAGCTCAGCTACAGGGGATGCCGGGGAGCTGTTTTTT. It is translated as CASSATGDAGELFF. This chain links TRBV18 with TRBJ2-2; 7 nucleotides agree with TRBD1. Germline loops: CDR1 KGHSH, CDR2 LQKENI. The junction had 6 bases not matched to a gene; V was cut back by 5 bases and J by 6 bases. CDR3 length equals 14 residues.

In DNA, the CDR3 is TGTGCCAGCAGTTACCGAACTAGCGGTGCACAGAAGCAGTACTTC. Translated: CASSYRTSGAQKQYF. The chain is built from TRBV6-5 and TRBJ2-7; 8 bases match TRBD2. Trimming removed 2 bases from V and 8 bases from J; junction bases left unmatched: 11. Looked up from germline, CDR1 is MNHEY and CDR2 is SVGAGI. CDR3 size: 15 residues.

The chain is built from TRBV4-2 and TRBJ1-2; D is ambiguous. Per germline, CDR1 LGHNA and CDR2 YNFKEQ. V lost 0 bases and J 4 bases, leaving 12 bases between the germline ends. This CDR3 is 15 amino acids long. The CDR3 bases are TGTGCCAGCAGCCAAGATCCGGGAGTCCTCTATGGCTACACCTTC. It specifies CASSQDPGVLYGYTF.

The J gene is TRBJ2-3, the V gene TRBV5-8; a weak D match, TRBD1 (6 bases). The CDR3 sequence is 15 residues long. Between the trimmed V and J ends, which lost 1 base and 0 bases, there was a span of 9 bases. The V gene's germline CDR1 is SGHTS and CDR2 YDEGEE. The CDR3 region is CASSLRGSSTDTQYF. The CDR3 coding sequence is TGTGCCAGCAGCTTGAGGGGGTCTAGCACAGATACGCAGTATTTT.

This clone appeared a few times. The V and J genes are TRBV6-1 and TRBJ1-2, with 8 bases matching TRBD1. Germline V CDR1 and CDR2: MNHNS, SASEGT. This CDR3 is 14 amino acids long. V lost 4 bases, J lost 5 bases, and 6 bases stayed unmatched. CDR3 DNA: TGTGCCAGCAGTGTAACAGGGGGGACTTATGGCTACACCTTC. It codes for CASSVTGGTYGYTF.

The rearrangement uses TRBV7-9 and TRBJ1-2, with D perhaps matching TRBD1 (5 bases). Germline V gene lookup returns CDR1 SEHNR and CDR2 FQNEAQ (reference sequence). The V and J ends lost 5 bases and 4 bases respectively, with 17 bases between them. The CDR3 runs 15 residues. The CDR3 spells CASSTRDGGSYGYTF. DNA of the CDR3: TGTGCCAGCAGCACGCGCGATGGGGGGTCCTATGGCTACACCTTC.

This clone came up a few times. The gene calls are TRBV7-3 and TRBJ2-3; 9 bases are shared with TRBD1. V shed 5 bases and J 3 bases; nucleotides not matched to a gene: 15. This CDR3 comprises 18 residues. Germline lookup yields CDR1 SGHTA and CDR2 FQGTGA. The CDR3 spells CASSPTTGGGVMTDTQYF. Written as DNA, the CDR3 is TGTGCCAGCAGCCCAACAACAGGGGGCGGAGTAATGACAGATACGCAGTATTTT.

The chain recombines TRBV7-2 with TRBJ2-5, with no clear D. The V end lost 3 bases, the J end lost 5 bases, and 13 bases lay between the germline ends. Germline-derived CDR1 and CDR2 are SGHTA and FQGNSA. This CDR3 region has 14 residues. CDR3 region: CASSFDIRAETQYF. The CDR3, as DNA: TGTGCCAGCAGCTTCGACATCCGCGCCGAGACCCAGTACTTC.

The V and J genes are TRBV27 and TRBJ2-3, with 10 nucleotides matching TRBD2. V dropped 3 bases and J dropped 5; count of bases not matched to a gene: 5. The CDR3 runs 15 residues. CDR1 MNHEY and CDR2 SMNVEV come from the germline V gene (reference sequence). CDR3 loop: CASSFQAGGRDTQYF. The CDR3 DNA is TGTGCCAGCAGTTTTCAAGCGGGGGGGCGAGATACGCAGTATTTT.

This clone has only a few counts. The chain uses TRBV6-1 and TRBJ2-7; 9 bases map to TRBD2. Germline-derived CDR1 and CDR2 are MNHNS and SASEGT. The CDR3 runs 15 residues. Unmatched junction bases numbered 7, after V lost 1 base and J lost 6 bases. The CDR3 nucleotides read TGTGCCAGCAGTGAAGACCGACTGCGGGAGGGCGAGCAGTACTTC. Protein sequence: CASSEDRLREGEQYF.

V is TRBV11-2 and J is TRBJ1-4; 7 nucleotides match TRBD1. The CDR3 runs 15 residues. CDR1 is SGHAT and CDR2 is FQNNGV in the germline V gene. The V gene end was trimmed by 6 bases and the J gene end by 2 bases; junction bases not matched to a gene: 6. CDR3 amino acids: CASSPLTGTNEKLFF. DNA of the CDR3: TGTGCCAGCAGTCCCCTGACAGGGACTAATGAAAAACTGTTTTTT.

This clone has just a few counts. V and J are TRBV19 and TRBJ1-3, with TRBD1 identical over 9 bases. V was pared by 4 bases and J by 0 bases, with 4 bases of the junction left unmatched. The CDR3 is made up of 16 amino acids. Germline lookup yields CDR1 LNHDA and CDR2 SQIVND (reference sequence). In DNA form, the CDR3 reads TGTGCCAGTAGTACCGACAGGGGGAGCTCTGGAAACACCATATATTTT. Translation: CASSTDRGSSGNTIYF.

The CDR3 here is CASKPSAQGGNSPLHF. The CDR3 DNA is TGCGCCAGCAAGCCATCGGCCCAGGGCGGCAATTCACCCCTCCACTTT. The chain uses TRBV5-1 and TRBJ1-6; possibly TRBD1 for D (5 bases). Germline-derived CDR1 and CDR2 are SGHRS and YFSETQ. There are 16 residues in the CDR3. Trimming removed 6 bases from V and 7 bases from J, with 20 bases in between.

The rearrangement joins TRBV19 to TRBJ1-1, with D possibly matching TRBD1 (5 bases). This CDR3 contains 13 residues. CDR1 LNHDA and CDR2 SQIVND come from the germline V gene (reference sequence). V was pared by 7 bases and J by 1 base, with 10 bases between. CDR3 region: CASKGRENTEAFF. For the CDR3, the DNA is TGTGCCAGTAAAGGCAGGGAGAACACTGAAGCTTTCTTT.

This clone was seen only once. V and J are TRBV5-1 and TRBJ1-3; D unresolved. CDR1 is SGHRS and CDR2 is YFSETQ in the germline V gene. There are 12 residues in the CDR3. V was cut by 5 bases and J by 3 bases, with 6 bases left in between. The CDR3 DNA is TGCGCCAGCAGTTACAATGGAAACACCATATATTTT. Translating it yields CASSYNGNTIYF.

The chain couples TRBV7-9 to TRBJ1-2; D is unresolved. The V end was cut by 3 bases, the J end by 4 bases, with 12 bases between. The CDR3 is 14 amino acids. Germline values: CDR1 SEHNR, CDR2 FQNEAQ (reference sequence). The CDR3 spells CASSFSEGGYGYTF. Written as DNA, the CDR3 is TGTGCCAGCAGCTTTTCGGAGGGAGGCTATGGCTACACCTTC.

This clone was observed once. V usage is TRBV19 and J usage is TRBJ1-2, with 8 nucleotides matching TRBD1. Germline CDR1 LNHDA, CDR2 SQIVND (reference sequence). With V trimmed by 9 bases and J by 3 bases, 6 bases remained unmatched. The CDR3 loop spans 13 amino acids. The CDR3 nucleotides are TGTGCCAGCGACAGGGGTAAGGACTATGGCTACACCTTC. This sequence encodes CASDRGKDYGYTF. Variable domain in full (rest from reference TRBV19 and TRBJ1-2): DGGITQSPKYLFRKEGQNVTLSCEQNLNHDAMYWYRQDPGQGLRLIYYSQIVNDFQKGDIAEGYSVSREKKESFPLTVTSAQKNPTAFYLCASDRGKDYGYTFGSGTRLTVV.

The chain carries TRBV29-1 and TRBJ1-1, with D possibly TRBD1 on 5 matching bases. With 1 base removed from V and 1 base from J, the gap between germline ends came to 7 bases. This CDR3 spans 13 amino acids. Germline CDR1 reads SQVTM; CDR2 reads ANQGSEA. CDR3 residues: CSVEGQQNTEAFF. CDR3 sequence (DNA): TGCAGCGTTGAAGGACAGCAGAACACTGAAGCTTTCTTT. The full variable domain, completed using reference TRBV29-1 and TRBJ1-1, is SAVISQKPSRDICQRGTSLTIQCQVDSQVTMMFWYRQQPGQSLTLIATANQGSEATYESGFVIDKFPISRPNLTFSTLTVSNMSPEDSSIYLCSVEGQQNTEAFFGQGTRLTVV.

The genes are TRBV10-3 and TRBJ2-3, with D maybe TRBD1 (5 bases). CDR3 length: 15 residues. From germline, CDR1 is ENHRY and CDR2 SYGVKD. V lost 0 bases and J 2 bases, leaving 9 bases between the germline ends. The CDR3 protein is CAISESRQNTDTQYF. The DNA of the CDR3 is TGTGCCATCAGTGAGTCGCGACAGAACACAGATACGCAGTATTTT.

The chain has TRBV5-6 and TRBJ2-1, with TRBD1 matching over 9 bases. Per the germline V gene, CDR1 is SGHDT and CDR2 is YYEEEE. The length of the CDR3 is 15 residues. J was trimmed by 1 base and V by 5 bases; bases with no gene match: 4. CDR3 amino acids: CASSSGTGSYNEQFF. CDR3 DNA sequence: TGTGCCAGCAGTTCGGGGACAGGGTCCTACAATGAGCAGTTCTTC. The whole variable domain, filled in from reference TRBV5-6 and TRBJ2-1, reads DAGVTQSPTHLIKTRGQQVTLRCSPKSGHDTVSWYQQALGQGPQFIFQYYEEEERQRGNFPDRFSGHQFPNYSSELNVNALLLGDSALYLCASSSGTGSYNEQFFGPGTRLTVL.

The chain uses TRBV28 and TRBJ2-7; D is perhaps TRBD1 (5 bases). The CDR3 consists of 13 residues. CDR1 MDHEN and CDR2 SYDVKM come from the germline V gene. V shed 6 bases and J shed 0 bases, with 9 bases lying between them. In nucleotides, the CDR3 is TGTGCCAGCAGACGGCAGGGCTCCTACGAGCAGTACTTC. Amino acids: CASRRQGSYEQYF.

The rearrangement joins TRBV2 to TRBJ1-2, with TRBD1 identical over 7 bases. CDR1 and CDR2 from the germline V gene are SNHLY and FYNNEI. The J segment lost 8 bases and the V segment lost 5 bases, leaving 5 bases of the junction unmatched. The CDR3 is made up of 12 amino acids. The CDR3 DNA sequence: TGTGCCAGCAGTTGGGACAGCGAGGGCTACACCTTC. This encodes CASSWDSEGYTF.

The V call is TRBV29-1, the J call TRBJ1-2; TRBD1 aligns across 10 bases. Germline-derived CDR1 and CDR2 are SQVTM and ANQGSEA. CDR3 size: 15 residues. V dropped 6 bases and J dropped 3; count of bases not matched to a gene: 10. CDR3: CSVLRDRGGDYGYTF. The CDR3 DNA reads as TGCAGCGTACTTCGGGACAGGGGAGGGGACTATGGCTACACCTTC.

This chain connects TRBV11-3 to TRBJ2-7; TRBD1 might be the D (6 bases). V was trimmed by 6 bases and J by 3 bases, leaving 18 bases between them. Per the germline V gene, CDR1 is SGHNT and CDR2 is YENEEA. This CDR3 has 15 residues. CDR3: CASSQSAGTYYEQYF. The CDR3 DNA is TGTGCCAGCAGTCAATCCGCCGGGACATACTACGAGCAGTACTTC.

This clone turned up a few times. This chain connects TRBV5-1 to TRBJ1-1, with D unresolved. This CDR3 is 14 amino acids long. V was clipped by 2 bases and J by 0 bases, with 8 bases between them. The V gene's germline CDR1 is SGHRS and CDR2 YFSETQ. The chain's CDR3 is CASSLTVMNTEAFF. CDR3 DNA: TGCGCCAGCAGCTTAACAGTCATGAACACTGAAGCTTTCTTT. Complete variable domain (other parts from reference TRBV5-1 and TRBJ1-1): KAGVTQTPRYLIKTRGQQVTLSCSPISGHRSVSWYQQTPGQGLQFLFEYFSETQRNKGNFPGRFSGRQFSNSRSEMNVSTLELGDSALYLCASSLTVMNTEAFFGQGTRLTVV.

This rearrangement joins TRBV7-9 to TRBJ2-5, with D perhaps matching TRBD1 (6 bases). Trimming removed 6 bases at V and 10 bases at J, with 15 bases between. Germline assignment: CDR1 SEHNR and CDR2 FQNEAQ (reference sequence). CDR3 size: 12 residues. CDR3 sequence reads: CASSWDVQGQYF. The DNA for the CDR3 is TGTGCCAGCAGTTGGGACGTACAGGGCCAGTACTTC.

The rearrangement links TRBV30 to TRBJ2-5, with TRBD2 matching over 10 bases. The CDR3 length is 15 residues. CDR1 and CDR2 (germline): GTSNPN, SVGIG (reference sequence). J was trimmed by 3 bases and V by 4 bases; bases with no gene match: 8. CDR3 amino acids: CAWTFTGTSEETQYF. CDR3 nucleotides: TGTGCCTGGACGTTTACCGGGACTAGCGAAGAGACCCAGTACTTC.